The 9 T cell receptor beta chains in this list originate from one sample, sequenced in a study of blood T cells in healthy people across ages. It was with a sample-barcoded 5' primer and a J-beta primer mix that a second PCR of about 7 to 12 cycles was run. TCRdb analysed the 5' RACE reads with MiXCR anew, one entry per CDR3 protein. The sample holds around 650,000 distinct CDR3 sequences, roughly 30% seen once. The specimen sequenced was blood. These receptor sequences come from a woman over 75 in good health.

This clonotype was counted ten times or more. V usage is TRBV12-3 or TRBV12-4 and J usage is TRBJ2-3; D is undetermined. This CDR3 has 15 residues. With 5 bases removed from V and 0 bases from J, the gap between germline ends came to 12 bases. CDR3 DNA: TGTGCCAGCAGTCCCCTAGTGCCTAGCACAGATACGCAGTATTTT. It translates to CASSPLVPSTDTQYF.

This clonotype was recorded at least ten times. The rearrangement joins TRBV7-6 to TRBJ1-1; D is uncertain. The CDR3 spans 15 residues. Deletions cut 0 bases from V and 2 bases from J, with 10 bases between. CDR1 is SGHVS, CDR2 FNYEAQ, per germline. The CDR3 DNA follows: TGTGCCAGCAGCTTAGCACTTACGGACAACACTGAAGCTTTCTTT. Translated, it gives CASSLALTDNTEAFF.

The gene calls are TRBV6-2 or TRBV6-3 and TRBJ1-5; D is ambiguous. Germline CDR1 MNHEY, CDR2 SVGEGT. Deletions cut 2 bases from V and 2 bases from J, with 10 bases between. The CDR3 consists of 15 residues. The CDR3 loop is CASSYEGKGNQPQHF. CDR3 nucleotide sequence: TGTGCCAGCAGTTACGAGGGTAAGGGCAATCAGCCCCAGCATTTT.

The rearrangement joins TRBV28 to TRBJ1-5, with D uncertain. Per the germline V gene, CDR1 is MDHEN and CDR2 is SYDVKM. The CDR3 runs 12 residues. The germline V and J ends were trimmed by 6 bases and 8 bases, with 11 bases remaining between them. The CDR3: CASRGYGEPQHF. The CDR3 nucleotides read TGTGCCAGCAGGGGATACGGGGAGCCCCAGCATTTT.

With respect to this clonotype: A read error may be the cause here, since a much bigger clone is one base away. V and J are TRBV7-2 and TRBJ1-5, with D maybe TRBD1 (5 bases). Germline V gives CDR1 SGHTA, CDR2 FQGNSA. Trimming stripped 0 bases from V and 7 bases from J, with 19 bases between. CDR3 length: 17 amino acids. CDR3 loop: CASSLAFARAGLQPQHF. DNA for the CDR3: TGTGCCAGCAGCTTAGCGTTTGCCAGGGCCGGTTTACAGCCCCAGCATTTT.

This clonotype came up a few times. The rearrangement joins TRBV2 to TRBJ2-7; the D gene is possibly TRBD2 (6 bases). V lost 5 bases, J lost 7 bases, and 18 bases lay in between. This CDR3 is built from 14 residues. The germline V gene has CDR1 SNHLY and CDR2 FYNNEI. Written as DNA, the CDR3 is TGTGCCAGCAGTACGCGGGGCTCCTACAATGAGCAGTACTTC. Its protein product is CASSTRGSYNEQYF. Full variable domain (missing parts from reference TRBV2 and TRBJ2-7): EPEVTQTPSHQVTQMGQEVILRCVPISNHLYFYWYRQILGQKVEFLVSFYNNEISEKSEIFDDQFSVERPDGSNFTLKIRSTKLEDSAMYFCASSTRGSYNEQYFGPGTRLTVT.

This clonotype was counted many times. The chain links TRBV29-1 to TRBJ2-7; 8 bases fit TRBD1. Per germline, CDR1 SQVTM and CDR2 ANQGSEA. With 3 bases clipped from V and 0 bases from J, the junction kept 7 bases outside the gene matches. This CDR3 is 15 amino acids long. The CDR3 DNA is TGCAGCGTTGACTCACAGGGGGTAAGCTCCTACGAGCAGTACTTC. This gives the protein CSVDSQGVSSYEQYF.

This clonotype was picked up many times. The chain couples TRBV9 to TRBJ2-3; the D is unclear. Germline V CDR1 and CDR2: SGDLS, YYNGEE. The CDR3 is 15 residues long. Deletions cut 4 bases from V and 0 bases from J, with 12 bases between. Here the CDR3 DNA reads TGTGCCAGCAGCCTTGGACCTGTTAGCACAGATACGCAGTATTTT. Residues: CASSLGPVSTDTQYF.

In this sample, this clonotype turned up many times. The gene calls are TRBV29-1 and TRBJ2-7; D not certain. Per germline, CDR1 SQVTM and CDR2 ANQGSEA. The CDR3 has 12 residues. The V and J ends lost 0 bases and 3 bases respectively, with 6 bases between them. This CDR3 is CSVEEGIYEQYF. Written as DNA, the CDR3 is TGCAGCGTTGAAGAGGGGATCTACGAGCAGTACTTC.